A single sample is the source of the 23 T cell receptor beta chains below, sequenced in a study of cytomegalovirus exposure and HLA in healthy donors. The PCR employed 60 Vbeta primers together with 13 Jbeta primers. Repertoires were generated with immunoSEQ multiplex PCR, while TCRdb's copy carries only in-frame clones and drops some. The table shows about 130,000 clones, with 80% occurring only once. Input material: PBMCs. All receptors come from a male donor in good health and CMV-seronegative.

The table lists this clone with a few counts. The rearrangement joins TRBV9 to TRBJ2-7; TRBD2 matches at 8 bases. V lost 0 bases, J lost 7 bases, and 6 bases stayed unmatched. This CDR3 comprises 14 residues. Germline V gene data show CDR1 as SGDLS and CDR2 as YYNGEE. The CDR3 DNA reads as TGTGCCAGCAGCGTAGCGGGGGGGCCGTGGGAGCAGTACTTC. It codes for CASSVAGGPWEQYF.

This chain links TRBV5-1 with TRBJ2-3; TRBD2 agrees at 8 bases. Germline CDR1 reads SGHRS; CDR2 reads YFSETQ. The ends lost 4 bases at V and 1 base at J; junction bases unmatched: 11. The CDR3 totals 17 residues. CDR3 sequence (DNA): TGCGCCAGCAGCCCGGGCGACAGCGGGGGTGGCACAGATACGCAGTATTTT. Protein sequence: CASSPGDSGGGTDTQYF.

This chain joins TRBV6-1 and TRBJ2-1; 9 bases map to TRBD2. Germline values: CDR1 MNHNS, CDR2 SASEGT. The CDR3 is made up of 13 amino acids. V lost 8 bases and J lost 7; bases outside the gene matches: 6. This CDR3 reads CASFAGGGNEQFF. The CDR3 DNA reads as TGTGCCAGCTTTGCGGGAGGGGGTAATGAGCAGTTCTTC.

The CDR3 sequence: CASSLNQGTGTEAFF. The CDR3 nucleotides are TGTGCCAGCAGCTTAAATCAGGGGACCGGGACTGAAGCTTTCTTT. The chain recombines TRBV7-9 with TRBJ1-1, with a weak D call TRBD1 (6 bases). CDR3 length equals 15 residues. The V gene lost 2 bases and the J gene lost 5 bases, with 15 bases spanning the gap. Germline lookup yields CDR1 SEHNR and CDR2 FQNEAQ (reference sequence). Full variable domain (remainder filled in from reference TRBV7-9 and TRBJ1-1): DTGVSQNPRHKITKRGQNVTFRCDPISEHNRLYWYRQTLGQGPEFLTYFQNEAQLEKSRLLSDRFSAERPKGSFSTLEIQRTEQGDSAMYLCASSLNQGTGTEAFFGQGTRLTVV.

The chain is built from TRBV6-5 and TRBJ2-5, with D possibly being TRBD2 (6 bases). The J call is in doubt because the DNA end fits TRBJ2-7 better. CDR3 length: 13 amino acids. Germline CDR1 and CDR2: MNHEY and SVGAGI. The DNA of the CDR3 is TGTGCCAGCAGCCTAGAGTGGGGAGGCGAGCAGTACTTC. Translation gives CASSLEWGGEQYF.

The chain has TRBV29-1 and TRBJ2-5, with D perhaps matching TRBD1 (6 bases). V lost 4 bases, J lost 7 bases, and 10 bases lay in between. CDR3 length equals 11 residues. Germline V gene lookup returns CDR1 SQVTM and CDR2 ANQGSEA. This CDR3 is CSVATGPTQYF. In nucleotides, the CDR3 is TGCAGCGTTGCGACAGGCCCGACCCAGTACTTC.

The chain uses TRBV11-3 and TRBJ2-5; D is ambiguous. The end of the DNA aligns better with TRBJ2-7, so the J call may be wrong. Germline V gene data show CDR1 as SGHNT and CDR2 as YENEEA. The CDR3 runs to 17 residues. CDR3 DNA: TGTGCCAGCAGCTCATCTGCAGAGGCACCAGTCTCCTACGAGCAGTACTTC. Amino acids: CASSSSAEAPVSYEQYF.

V gene TRBV29-1 combines with J gene TRBJ1-1; weak D call: TRBD1 (5 bases). The V gene lost 6 bases and the J gene lost 4 bases, with 12 bases spanning the gap. This CDR3 is built from 12 residues. From germline, CDR1 is SQVTM and CDR2 ANQGSEA. The DNA of the CDR3 is TGCAGCGTACTCAGGGCAGGCACTGAAGCTTTCTTT. Protein product: CSVLRAGTEAFF.

The rearrangement uses TRBV9 and TRBJ2-7, with TRBD2 matching over 9 bases. With V trimmed by 3 bases and J by 5 bases, 6 bases remained unmatched. Germline values: CDR1 SGDLS, CDR2 YYNGEE. The CDR3 totals 14 residues. The CDR3 nucleotides read TGTGCCAGCAGCGCCAGCGGGAGGAGGGACGAGCAGTACTTC. Translation gives CASSASGRRDEQYF.

The J gene is TRBJ2-7, the V gene TRBV2; no firm D call. Germline-derived CDR1 and CDR2 are SNHLY and FYNNEI. V shed 3 bases and J shed 6 bases, with 12 bases lying between them. This CDR3 contains 13 residues. The CDR3 loop is CASSDYKSSEQYF. CDR3 sequence (DNA): TGTGCCAGCAGTGACTACAAATCTAGCGAGCAGTACTTC. The variable domain in full, with the rest retrieved from reference TRBV2 and TRBJ2-7, is EPEVTQTPSHQVTQMGQEVILRCVPISNHLYFYWYRQILGQKVEFLVSFYNNEISEKSEIFDDQFSVERPDGSNFTLKIRSTKLEDSAMYFCASSDYKSSEQYFGPGTRLTVT.

The chain links TRBV28 to TRBJ1-1; the D is unclear. The germline gives CDR1 MDHEN, CDR2 SYDVKM. The ends were cut back, 3 bases at V and 1 base at J, with 12 bases in the middle. The CDR3 runs to 15 residues. CDR3 DNA sequence: TGTGCCAGCAGTTTGGAGGAGTGGGGGAACACTGAAGCTTTCTTT. Protein: CASSLEEWGNTEAFF.

The chain uses TRBV5-6 and TRBJ1-1; D unclear. CDR1 SGHDT and CDR2 YYEEEE come from the germline V gene. The ends were cut back, 2 bases at V and 7 bases at J, with 9 bases in the middle. The CDR3 sequence is 12 residues long. CDR3 amino acids: CASSFRRVEAFF. CDR3 nucleotides: TGTGCCAGCAGCTTTCGCCGGGTTGAAGCTTTCTTT.

The rearrangement links TRBV6-5 to TRBJ1-2; no firm D call. This CDR3 contains 13 residues. The germline V and J ends were trimmed by 5 bases and 4 bases, with 11 bases remaining between them. CDR1 and CDR2 from the germline V gene are MNHEY and SVGAGI. As DNA, the CDR3 is TGTGCCAGCAGTAAGAGCTGGTCCTATGGCTACACCTTC. Protein: CASSKSWSYGYTF.

The V gene is TRBV6-5, the J gene TRBJ2-1, with 7 bases that match TRBD1. Germline CDR1 MNHEY, CDR2 SVGAGI. With 10 bases clipped from V and 7 bases from J, the junction kept 7 bases outside the gene matches. CDR3 length: 12 amino acids. The CDR3 here is CAIKGAQNEQFF. CDR3 bases: TGTGCCATAAAGGGGGCGCAGAATGAGCAGTTCTTC.

The CDR3, as DNA: TGTGCCAGCAGAGAGATGTTTCTTAGCACAGATACGCAGTATTTT. Residues: CASREMFLSTDTQYF. The chain joins TRBV28 to TRBJ2-3; no clear D. Germline CDR1 is MDHEN and CDR2 is SYDVKM. Trimming cost V 6 bases and J 0 bases, with 13 bases left between them. The CDR3 sequence is 15 residues long.

The rearrangement uses TRBV13 and TRBJ2-5, with D perhaps TRBD1 (5 bases). V lost 4 bases to trimming and J lost 5 bases, with 11 bases between them. Germline assignment: CDR1 PRHDT and CDR2 FYEKMQ (reference sequence). This CDR3 region has 13 residues. The CDR3 DNA reads as TGTGCCAGCAGCTCTTCAGGGCGGGAGACCCAGTACTTC. This sequence encodes CASSSSGRETQYF. The complete variable domain, with remaining parts taken from reference TRBV13 and TRBJ2-5, reads AAGVIQSPRHLIKEKRETATLKCYPIPRHDTVYWYQQGPGQDPQFLISFYEKMQSDKGSIPDRFSAQQFSDYHSELNMSSLELGDSALYFCASSSSGRETQYFGPGTRLLVL.

This sequence joins TRBV19 and TRBJ2-3; tentatively, D is TRBD2 (6 bases). The CDR3 consists of 18 residues. V lost 3 bases, J lost 4 bases, and 23 bases lay in between. Germline V CDR1 and CDR2: LNHDA, SQIVND (reference sequence). The CDR3 loop reads CASSIQVGAGPQPDTQYF. In DNA form, the CDR3 reads TGTGCCAGTAGTATCCAGGTTGGGGCGGGGCCTCAGCCAGATACGCAGTATTTT.

The chain links TRBV5-1 to TRBJ1-4, with 7 bases fitting TRBD1. The CDR3 is 15 residues long. Germline assignment: CDR1 SGHRS and CDR2 YFSETQ. V lost 4 bases to trimming and J lost 2 bases; unmatched junction nucleotides: 5. CDR3 DNA: TGCGCCAGCAGCCCAACGACAGGGACTAATGAAAAACTGTTTTTT. Its translation is CASSPTTGTNEKLFF.

This clone came up a few times. This chain uses TRBV30 with TRBJ2-4, with no clear D. Per the germline V gene, CDR1 is GTSNPN and CDR2 is SVGIG (reference sequence). This CDR3 has 15 residues. V shed 4 bases and J shed 0 bases, with 13 bases lying between them. For the CDR3, the DNA is TGTGCCTGGACTGTACCCAGAATAGCCAAAAACATTCAGTACTTC. Translated, it gives CAWTVPRIAKNIQYF.

This clone appeared once. The chain recombines TRBV5-4 with TRBJ2-7; a possible D gene is TRBD1 (5 bases). V lost 4 bases, J lost 3 bases, and 8 bases lay in between. Germline CDR1 reads SGHNT; CDR2 reads YYREEE (reference sequence). The CDR3 covers 12 residues. CDR3 coding DNA: TGTGCCAGCAGCAGGGGCAACTACGAGCAGTACTTC. Amino acid sequence: CASSRGNYEQYF.

V usage is TRBV11-2 and J usage is TRBJ2-5, with TRBD1 matching over 7 bases. This CDR3 is 17 amino acids long. Germline CDR1 and CDR2: SGHAT and FQNNGV. J gave up 5 bases and V 0 bases, and 12 bases lay outside the gene matches. CDR3 amino acids: CASSLDLETGLGETQYF. In DNA form, the CDR3 reads TGTGCCAGCAGCTTAGATCTTGAGACAGGGCTTGGGGAGACCCAGTACTTC.

The V call is TRBV5-1, the J call TRBJ1-2, with no clear D. Germline values: CDR1 SGHRS, CDR2 YFSETQ. Between the trimmed V and J ends, which lost 4 bases and 8 bases, there was a span of 12 bases. The CDR3 length is 12 residues. CDR3 loop: CASSPTSQGYTF. CDR3 in DNA: TGCGCCAGCAGCCCAACCTCGCAGGGCTACACCTTC.

This sequence joins TRBV4-3 and TRBJ1-6; 8 bases line up with TRBD1. The CDR3 contains 15 residues. V lost 0 bases to trimming and J lost 9 bases; unmatched junction nucleotides: 4. Germline CDR1 and CDR2: LGHNA and YSLEER. CDR3 in DNA: TGCGCCAGCAGCCAAGAACAGGGGGGGGGTTCACCCCTCCACTTT. It codes for CASSQEQGGGSPLHF.